This TCR beta chain was found in a study of cytomegalovirus exposure and HLA in healthy donors. This clone was seen only once. Its antigen is undetermined. The PCR ran on 60 Vbeta and 13 Jbeta primers. Repertoires were generated with immunoSEQ multiplex PCR, while TCRdb's copy carries only in-frame clones and drops some. The sample records about 120,000 clones, 70% to 80% being singletons. Study findings and constraints: In a later analysis, productive TCRs from donors in an Asian-associated ancestry cluster reportedly carried fewer N-insertions than the cohort mean. The study designated roughly 150 TCR beta chains cytomegalovirus-associated.

The TCR originated in a human donor in good health. Material for sequencing was PBMCs.

The CDR3 here is CASSPPGQNTEAFF. The CDR3, as DNA: TGTGCCAGCAGTCCGCCGGGACAGAACACTGAAGCTTTCTTT. V usage is TRBV28 and J usage is TRBJ1-1; D may be TRBD1 (6 bases). Germline V gene sequence: CDR1 MDHEN, CDR2 SYDVKM. V was shortened by 5 bases and J by 1 base, with 11 bases between the two germline ends. The CDR3 contains 14 residues.